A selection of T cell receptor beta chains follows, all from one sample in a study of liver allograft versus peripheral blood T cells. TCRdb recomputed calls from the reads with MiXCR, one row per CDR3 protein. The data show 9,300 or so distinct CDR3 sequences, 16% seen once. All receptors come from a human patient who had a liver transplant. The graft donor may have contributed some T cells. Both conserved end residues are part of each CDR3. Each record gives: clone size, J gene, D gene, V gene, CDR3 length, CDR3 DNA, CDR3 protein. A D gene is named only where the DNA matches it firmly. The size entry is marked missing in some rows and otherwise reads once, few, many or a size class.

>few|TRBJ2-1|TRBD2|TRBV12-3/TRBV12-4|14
TGTGCCAGCAGTGCCGGGGGGAGCTACAATGAGCAGTTCTTC
CASSAGGSYNEQFF
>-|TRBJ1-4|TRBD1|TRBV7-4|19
TGTGCCAGCAGCTCCCCGGGACAGGGGGCATTTGCAACTAATGAAAAACTGTTTTTT
CASSSPGQGAFATNEKLFF
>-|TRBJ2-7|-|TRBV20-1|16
TGCAGTGCTAGCCCAGGAGGCCTAACTGCACCTTACGAGCAGTACTTC
CSASPGGLTAPYEQYF
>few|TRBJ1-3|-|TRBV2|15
TGTGCCAGCAGTTCGACTTTTCGCTCTGGAAACACCATATATTTT
CASSSTFRSGNTIYF
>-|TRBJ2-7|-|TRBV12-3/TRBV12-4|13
TGTGCCAGCAGGGATTCAAGGGGGTACGAGCAGTACTTC
CASRDSRGYEQYF
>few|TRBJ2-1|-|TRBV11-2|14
TGTGCCAGCAGCTTAAGTGGCAGCTACAATGAGCAGTTCTTC
CASSLSGSYNEQFF
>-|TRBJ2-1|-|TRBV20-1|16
TGCAGTGTTAGTAGCCCTCTACTCCCCGTCTACAATGAGCAGTTCTTC
CSVSSPLLPVYNEQFF
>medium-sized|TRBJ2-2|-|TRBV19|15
TGTGCCAGTAGTAGAAAACAGGGATACACCGGGGAGCTGTTTTTT
CASSRKQGYTGELFF
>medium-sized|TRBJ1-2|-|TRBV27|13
TGTGCCAGCAGTAGCGAGGGGAGGGGTGGCTACACCTTC
CASSSEGRGGYTF
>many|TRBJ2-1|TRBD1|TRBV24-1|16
TGTGCCACCAGTGATCCGACCCAGGGACAGGCGGGCGAGCAGTTCTTC
CATSDPTQGQAGEQFF
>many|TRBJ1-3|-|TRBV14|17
TGTGCCAGCAGCCAGGAGGGACATTTGACCTGGAAAGGCACCATATATTTT
CASSQEGHLTWKGTIYF
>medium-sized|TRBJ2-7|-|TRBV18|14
TGTGCCAGCTCACCCGGGACCATAAGCTACGAGCAGTACTTC
CASSPGTISYEQYF
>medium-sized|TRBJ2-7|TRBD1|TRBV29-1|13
TGCAGCGTTGAAGGCAGGGGGCGGAACGAGCAGTACTTC
CSVEGRGRNEQYF
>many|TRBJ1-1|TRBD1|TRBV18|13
TGTGCCAGCTCACCAGCAGGGGGCCCTGAAGCTTTCTTT
CASSPAGGPEAFF
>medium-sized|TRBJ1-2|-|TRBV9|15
TGTGCCAGCAGCGCCACCCCAGAGGGCAGGGTTGGCTACACCTTC
CASSATPEGRVGYTF
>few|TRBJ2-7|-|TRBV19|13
TGTGCCAGTAGTCGGACGGGTACCTACGAGCAGTACTTC
CASSRTGTYEQYF
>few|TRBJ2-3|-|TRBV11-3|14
TGTGCCAGCAGCCCTGGACACTCCACAGATACGCAGTATTTT
CASSPGHSTDTQYF
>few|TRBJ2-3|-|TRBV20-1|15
TGCAGTGCTTCCACACTAAGCCTCAGCACAGATACGCAGTATTTT
CSASTLSLSTDTQYF
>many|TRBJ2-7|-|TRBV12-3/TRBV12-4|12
TGTGCCAGCACCCGGGACAACTACGAGCAGTACTTC
CASTRDNYEQYF
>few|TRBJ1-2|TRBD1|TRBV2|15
TGTGCCAGCGGCCGGGATGGGGGGACAGCCTTAGGCTACACCTTC
CASGRDGGTALGYTF
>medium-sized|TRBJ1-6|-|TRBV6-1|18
TGTGCCAGCAGTGAAGCCCGCGGTAGGGGAATTTATAATTCACCCCTCCACTTT
CASSEARGRGIYNSPLHF
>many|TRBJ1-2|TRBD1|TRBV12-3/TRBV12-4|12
TGTGCCAGCAGGAAGGGACAGGATGGCTACACCTTC
CASRKGQDGYTF
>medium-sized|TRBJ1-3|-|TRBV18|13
TGTGCCAGCTCCGGGGCATCCGGAAACACCATATATTTT
CASSGASGNTIYF
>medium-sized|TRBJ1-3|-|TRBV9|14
TGTGCCAGCAGCGTACAGGGGACTGGAAACACCATATATTTT
CASSVQGTGNTIYF
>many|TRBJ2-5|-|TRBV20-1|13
TGCAGTGCTAGAGAGCTAGGGGGGCAGACCCAGTACTTC
CSARELGGQTQYF
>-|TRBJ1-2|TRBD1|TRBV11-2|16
TGTGCCAGCAGCCAAGGGGGGGGACAGGGAAACTATGGCTACACCTTC
CASSQGGGQGNYGYTF
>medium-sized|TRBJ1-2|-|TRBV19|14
TGTGCCAGTAGTATGTGGTCAGCGCCCTATGGCTACACCTTC
CASSMWSAPYGYTF
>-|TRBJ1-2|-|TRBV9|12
TGTGCCAGCACCGCTGCTAACTATGGCTACACCTTC
CASTAANYGYTF
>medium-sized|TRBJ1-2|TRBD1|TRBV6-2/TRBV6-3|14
TGTGCCAGCAGTTACGGGGACAGGGGGGGAGGCTACACCTTC
CASSYGDRGGGYTF
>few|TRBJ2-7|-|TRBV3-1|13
TGTGCCAGCAGCCCTGTCGGGGTCTACGAGCAGTACTTC
CASSPVGVYEQYF
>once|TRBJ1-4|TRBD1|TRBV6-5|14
TGTGCCAGCAAAAGCGGACAGGGGCTTCGGAAACTGTTTTTT
CASKSGQGLRKLFF
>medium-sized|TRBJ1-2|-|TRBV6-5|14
TGTGCCAGCAGGGCCACAGTGGGCCCCTATGGCTACACCTTC
CASRATVGPYGYTF
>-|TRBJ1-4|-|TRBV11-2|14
TGTGCCAGCAGTCGCTGGGGGAGTAATGAAAAACTGTTTTTT
CASSRWGSNEKLFF
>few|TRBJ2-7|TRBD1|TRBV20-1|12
TGCAGTGCTCCTATACAGGGGGGCGAGCAGTACTTC
CSAPIQGGEQYF
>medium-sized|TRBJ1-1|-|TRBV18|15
TGTGCCAGCTCACCAATGGGGGGGTATGGGACTGAAGCTTTCTTT
CASSPMGGYGTEAFF
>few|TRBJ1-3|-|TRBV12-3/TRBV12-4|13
TGTGCCAGCAGTCTTGGACAGGGAAACACCATATATTTT
CASSLGQGNTIYF
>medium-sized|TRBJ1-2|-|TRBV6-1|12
TGTGCCAGCAGGGTACATGGAGAAGCCTACACCTTC
CASRVHGEAYTF
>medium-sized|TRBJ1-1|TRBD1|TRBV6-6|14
TGTGCCAGCAGTACCAGGACAGGGCTGTCTGAAGCTTTCTTT
CASSTRTGLSEAFF
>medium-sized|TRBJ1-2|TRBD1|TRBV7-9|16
TGTGCCAGCAGCCAGAACCGGGACAGCTGGATTTATGGCTACACCTTC
CASSQNRDSWIYGYTF
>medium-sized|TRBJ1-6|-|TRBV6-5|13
TGTGCCAGCAGACCCCGACCCAATTCACCCCTCCACTTT
CASRPRPNSPLHF
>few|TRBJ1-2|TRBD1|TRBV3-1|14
TGTGCCAGCAGCCAAGGACAGGGGGAGCTCGGCTACACCTTC
CASSQGQGELGYTF
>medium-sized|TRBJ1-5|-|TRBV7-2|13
TGTGCCAGCAGCTTCCCCGGTATTCAGCCCCAGCATTTT
CASSFPGIQPQHF
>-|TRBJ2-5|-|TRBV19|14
TGTGCCAGTAACCCCGGCAGGGTTTGGGAGACCCAGTACTTC
CASNPGRVWETQYF
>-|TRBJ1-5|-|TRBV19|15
TGTGCCAGTAGTATGCGGGGCCAGGGCAATCAGCCCCAGCATTTT
CASSMRGQGNQPQHF
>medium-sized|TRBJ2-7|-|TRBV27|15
TGTGCCAGCAGCTGGGACGTAAGGAGGTCCTACGAGCAGTACTTC
CASSWDVRRSYEQYF
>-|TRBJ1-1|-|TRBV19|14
TGTGCCAGTACTAACCCGGGACAGAACACTGAAGCTTTCTTT
CASTNPGQNTEAFF
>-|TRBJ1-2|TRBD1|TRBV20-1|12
TGCAGTGCTGGACAGGGGGCGGCTGGCTACACCTTC
CSAGQGAAGYTF
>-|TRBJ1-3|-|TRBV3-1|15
TGTGCCAGCAGCCAAGAGCCGATCTCTGGAAACACCATATATTTT
CASSQEPISGNTIYF
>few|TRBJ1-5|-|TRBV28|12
TGTGCCAGCAGTCTGGACGGTCAGCCCCAGCATTTT
CASSLDGQPQHF
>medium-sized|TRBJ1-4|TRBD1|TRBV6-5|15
TGTGCCAGCAGTTTACAGGGGTTTACTAATGAAAAACTGTTTTTT
CASSLQGFTNEKLFF
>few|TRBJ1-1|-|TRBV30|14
TGTGCCTGGAACCGACGAGGGGGACCCACTGAAGCTTTCTTT
CAWNRRGGPTEAFF
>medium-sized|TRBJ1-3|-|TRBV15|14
TGTGCCACCAGCAGAGATCGCGACCGGGGCACCATATATTTT
CATSRDRDRGTIYF
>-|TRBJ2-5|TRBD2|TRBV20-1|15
TGCAGTGCTAGGGACTACTCTAGCGGGGGGTTGACCCAGTACTTC
CSARDYSSGGLTQYF
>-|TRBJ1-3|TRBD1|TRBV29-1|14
TGCAGCGTTGGAGGACAGGGTTTCGGAAACACCATATATTTT
CSVGGQGFGNTIYF
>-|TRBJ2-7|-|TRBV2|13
TGTGCCAGCAGACGGGACGGAGTCTACGAGCAGTACTTC
CASRRDGVYEQYF
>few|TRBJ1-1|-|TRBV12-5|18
TGTGCTAGTGGTTTGGTACCGGGGGCCTTGATCATGAACACTGAAGCTTTCTTT
CASGLVPGALIMNTEAFF
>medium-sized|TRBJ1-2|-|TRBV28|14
TGTGCCAGCAGTTTAGGGGGCGTGGGCTATGGCTACACCTTC
CASSLGGVGYGYTF
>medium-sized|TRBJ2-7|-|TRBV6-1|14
TGTGCCAGCAGAGACAGGCCGGGGGCCTACGAGCAGTACTTC
CASRDRPGAYEQYF